These T cell receptor beta chains were read from a single sample in a study of cytomegalovirus exposure and HLA in healthy donors. Measured with immunoSEQ multiplex PCR; TCRdb has only the in-frame clones, and not every one. The sample consists of 150,000 to 200,000 clones, 75% to 85% of them appearing once. The sequencing input was PBMCs. These receptor sequences come from a young woman in good health and CMV-seropositive. CDR3s include the opening cysteine and the closing phenylalanine or tryptophan. A D gene is named only where the DNA matches it firmly. Only some rows state a clone size, as once, few, many or a class for expanded clones.

d_gene: TRBD2; v_gene: TRBV13; j_gene: TRBJ2-7; abundance: -; CDR3nt: TGTGCCAGCAGCTCCCTATCGGGTAGTAGCGGGGGGCCCCTCTCCTACGAGCAGTACTTC; CDR3aa: CASSSLSGSSGGPLSYEQYF
d_gene: TRBD2; v_gene: TRBV7-3; j_gene: TRBJ2-1; abundance: -; CDR3nt: TGTGCCAGCAGCCTACCGGGGGGATACAATGAGCAGTTCTTC; CDR3aa: CASSLPGGYNEQFF
d_gene: TRBD1; v_gene: TRBV28; j_gene: TRBJ2-7; abundance: -; CDR3nt: TGTGCCAGCAGCGAAGGGGGCAGCCTATCCTACGAGCAGTACTTC; CDR3aa: CASSEGGSLSYEQYF
d_gene: TRBD1; v_gene: TRBV13; j_gene: TRBJ2-1; abundance: -; CDR3nt: TGTGCCAGCAGCTCTCGACAGGGGTACAATGAGCAGTTCTTC; CDR3aa: CASSSRQGYNEQFF
d_gene: TRBD2; v_gene: TRBV28; j_gene: TRBJ2-1; abundance: -; CDR3nt: TGTGCCAGCAGTTTTAGCGGGAGGGCCCGCGGTGAGCAGTTCTTC; CDR3aa: CASSFSGRARGEQFF
d_gene: -; v_gene: TRBV4-2; j_gene: TRBJ1-2; abundance: -; CDR3nt: TGTGCCAGCAGCCTTCCTCCAGGACAGACCTATGGCTACACCTTC; CDR3aa: CASSLPPGQTYGYTF
d_gene: TRBD1; v_gene: TRBV6-1; j_gene: TRBJ1-2; abundance: -; CDR3nt: TGTGCCAGCAGTAAAGACAGGGATGATGGCTACACCTTC; CDR3aa: CASSKDRDDGYTF
d_gene: -; v_gene: TRBV28; j_gene: TRBJ1-5; abundance: -; CDR3nt: TGTGCCAGCAGTTTGAGTCAGCCCCAGCATTTT; CDR3aa: CASSLSQPQHF
d_gene: -; v_gene: TRBV5-6; j_gene: TRBJ2-2; abundance: -; CDR3nt: TGTGCCAGCAGTTTCGGACAGAACACCGGGGAGCTGTTTTTT; CDR3aa: CASSFGQNTGELFF
d_gene: -; v_gene: TRBV27; j_gene: TRBJ2-1; abundance: few; CDR3nt: TGTGCCAGCAGCCACCTGCCGGGAACCTCCTACAATGAGCAGTTCTTC; CDR3aa: CASSHLPGTSYNEQFF
d_gene: TRBD1; v_gene: TRBV5-6; j_gene: TRBJ2-1; abundance: few; CDR3nt: TGTGCCAGTAAGACGGGACAGGCTACGAACAATGAGCAGTTCTTC; CDR3aa: CASKTGQATNNEQFF
d_gene: -; v_gene: TRBV6-5; j_gene: TRBJ2-7; abundance: few; CDR3nt: TGTGCCAGCAGCCGGGACAAGACCTACGAGCAGTACTTC; CDR3aa: CASSRDKTYEQYF
d_gene: -; v_gene: TRBV30; j_gene: TRBJ1-1; abundance: -; CDR3nt: TGTGCCTGGAGTGCCTGGTCGGGTCCGAACACTGAAGCTTTCTTT; CDR3aa: CAWSAWSGPNTEAFF
d_gene: -; v_gene: TRBV7-9; j_gene: TRBJ1-2; abundance: -; CDR3nt: TGTGCCAGCAGCTTAGACCTCGGTACTAACTATGGCTACACCTTC; CDR3aa: CASSLDLGTNYGYTF
d_gene: TRBD1; v_gene: TRBV13; j_gene: TRBJ2-1; abundance: -; CDR3nt: TGTGCCAGCAGAATACAGGGGCTAGGGTACAATGAGCAGTTCTTC; CDR3aa: CASRIQGLGYNEQFF
d_gene: -; v_gene: TRBV11-1; j_gene: TRBJ2-5; abundance: -; CDR3nt: TGTGCCAGCAGCTTATGGACTCCTTCGGCCCAGTACTTC; CDR3aa: CASSLWTPSAQYF
d_gene: -; v_gene: TRBV30; j_gene: TRBJ2-5; abundance: -; CDR3nt: TGTGCCTGGAGTGTAAGACAAAAAGAGACCCAGTACTTC; CDR3aa: CAWSVRQKETQYF